The 9 T cell receptor beta chains below come from one sample, sequenced in a study of T-cell memory formation after mild COVID-19 (dated by TCRdb to about 2021). The library was obtained by 5' RACE. These reads were obtained on an Illumina NovaSeq 6000. TCRdb trimmed public reads at Q25 via fastp, called clones via MiXCR and kept in-frame beta chains. Rows with one shared CDR3 protein collapse into an entry with the most common genes and DNA. The sample yields around 320,000 distinct CDR3 sequences; roughly a fifth were counted once. Of the sample, 21% is held by the ten largest clones. Sequencing was done on a sample of PBMCs or a T cell subset sorted from them (not recorded which). These receptors originate from a young man who had mild COVID-19 (a few samples of this study predate the infection). The sample titles of this study are shuffled in the database, so cell type and time point are left out; the donor was told from shared clones.

CDR3 nucleotide sequence: TGCGCCAGCCGGACAGCCTCCAGGGACATTCAGTACTTC. Protein: CASRTASRDIQYF. The rearrangement uses TRBV5-1 and TRBJ2-4, with a possible D match to TRBD1 (6 bases). CDR1 is SGHRS and CDR2 is YFSETQ in the germline V gene. The CDR3 covers 13 residues. V shed 7 bases and J shed 8 bases, with 16 bases lying between them.

This clonotype was picked up many times. This rearrangement joins TRBV24-1 to TRBJ2-3, with 8 nucleotides matching TRBD2. J lost 2 bases, V lost 4 bases, and 10 bases had no gene match. Germline V CDR1 and CDR2: KGHDR, SFDVKD. The CDR3 is 17 amino acids. CDR3 bases: TGTGCCACCAGTGAAGAAAAACTAGCGGTTGTCACAGATACGCAGTATTTT. It yields the protein CATSEEKLAVVTDTQYF.

The chain combines TRBV4-3 with TRBJ2-4; TRBD2 agrees at 7 bases. J lost 7 bases, V lost 8 bases, and 17 bases had no gene match. Germline V gene lookup returns CDR1 LGHNA and CDR2 YSLEER. The length of the CDR3 is 16 residues. DNA of the CDR3: TGCGCCAGCTCATACCGTTCCACCGTTAGCGGGAACATTCAGTACTTC. Amino acids: CASSYRSTVSGNIQYF.

The chain uses TRBV6-2 or TRBV6-3 and TRBJ1-1; no definite D call. This CDR3 comprises 11 residues. V lost 7 bases, J lost 6 bases, and 9 bases lay in between. Germline CDR1 and CDR2: MNHEY and SVGEGT. As DNA, the CDR3 is TGTGCCAGCACATTCCTTGCTGAAGCTTTCTTT. Translated: CASTFLAEAFF.

The gene calls are TRBV7-2 and TRBJ2-1, with TRBD2 matching over 7 bases. Unmatched junction bases numbered 5, after V lost 3 bases and J lost 0 bases. Per the germline V gene, CDR1 is SGHTA and CDR2 is FQGNSA. This CDR3 is built from 16 residues. The CDR3 sequence: CASSFRAGSSYNEQFF. Here the CDR3 DNA reads TGTGCCAGCAGCTTCCGAGCGGGGAGCTCCTACAATGAGCAGTTCTTC.

The chain combines TRBV20-1 with TRBJ2-5; D possibly uses TRBD1 or TRBD2 (5 bases each). Trimming stripped 4 bases from V and 5 bases from J, with 11 bases between. Germline assignment: CDR1 DFQATT and CDR2 SNEGSKA (reference sequence). The CDR3 length is 12 residues. The CDR3 coding sequence is TGCAGTGCTACCGGGACCTGGGAGACCCAGTACTTC. Its protein product is CSATGTWETQYF.

This clonotype was detected a few times. V usage is TRBV7-2 and J usage is TRBJ2-3, with D hard to call. The CDR3 runs to 14 residues. Trimming cost V 6 bases and J 0 bases, with 10 bases left between them. Germline assignment: CDR1 SGHTA and CDR2 FQGNSA. The CDR3 here is CASRSVPSTDTQYF. For the CDR3, the DNA is TGTGCCAGCAGATCTGTCCCTAGCACAGATACGCAGTATTTT.

The V gene is TRBV12-3 or TRBV12-4, the J gene TRBJ2-2, with 9 nucleotides matching TRBD1. The V gene end was trimmed by 6 bases and the J gene end by 6 bases; junction bases not matched to a gene: 5. The CDR3 spans 14 residues. CDR3 loop: CASRQQGAPGELFF. The DNA of the CDR3 is TGTGCCAGCAGACAACAGGGGGCGCCCGGGGAGCTGTTTTTT.

There are a few counts of this clonotype. The rearrangement links TRBV5-1 to TRBJ1-2; no firm D call. The CDR3 runs 15 residues. CDR1 is SGHRS, CDR2 YFSETQ, per germline. V was trimmed by 3 bases and J by 3 bases, leaving 15 bases between them. Here the CDR3 reads CASSSAAGLDYGYTF. The CDR3 nucleotides are TGCGCCAGCAGCTCGGCGGCAGGATTGGACTATGGCTACACCTTC.